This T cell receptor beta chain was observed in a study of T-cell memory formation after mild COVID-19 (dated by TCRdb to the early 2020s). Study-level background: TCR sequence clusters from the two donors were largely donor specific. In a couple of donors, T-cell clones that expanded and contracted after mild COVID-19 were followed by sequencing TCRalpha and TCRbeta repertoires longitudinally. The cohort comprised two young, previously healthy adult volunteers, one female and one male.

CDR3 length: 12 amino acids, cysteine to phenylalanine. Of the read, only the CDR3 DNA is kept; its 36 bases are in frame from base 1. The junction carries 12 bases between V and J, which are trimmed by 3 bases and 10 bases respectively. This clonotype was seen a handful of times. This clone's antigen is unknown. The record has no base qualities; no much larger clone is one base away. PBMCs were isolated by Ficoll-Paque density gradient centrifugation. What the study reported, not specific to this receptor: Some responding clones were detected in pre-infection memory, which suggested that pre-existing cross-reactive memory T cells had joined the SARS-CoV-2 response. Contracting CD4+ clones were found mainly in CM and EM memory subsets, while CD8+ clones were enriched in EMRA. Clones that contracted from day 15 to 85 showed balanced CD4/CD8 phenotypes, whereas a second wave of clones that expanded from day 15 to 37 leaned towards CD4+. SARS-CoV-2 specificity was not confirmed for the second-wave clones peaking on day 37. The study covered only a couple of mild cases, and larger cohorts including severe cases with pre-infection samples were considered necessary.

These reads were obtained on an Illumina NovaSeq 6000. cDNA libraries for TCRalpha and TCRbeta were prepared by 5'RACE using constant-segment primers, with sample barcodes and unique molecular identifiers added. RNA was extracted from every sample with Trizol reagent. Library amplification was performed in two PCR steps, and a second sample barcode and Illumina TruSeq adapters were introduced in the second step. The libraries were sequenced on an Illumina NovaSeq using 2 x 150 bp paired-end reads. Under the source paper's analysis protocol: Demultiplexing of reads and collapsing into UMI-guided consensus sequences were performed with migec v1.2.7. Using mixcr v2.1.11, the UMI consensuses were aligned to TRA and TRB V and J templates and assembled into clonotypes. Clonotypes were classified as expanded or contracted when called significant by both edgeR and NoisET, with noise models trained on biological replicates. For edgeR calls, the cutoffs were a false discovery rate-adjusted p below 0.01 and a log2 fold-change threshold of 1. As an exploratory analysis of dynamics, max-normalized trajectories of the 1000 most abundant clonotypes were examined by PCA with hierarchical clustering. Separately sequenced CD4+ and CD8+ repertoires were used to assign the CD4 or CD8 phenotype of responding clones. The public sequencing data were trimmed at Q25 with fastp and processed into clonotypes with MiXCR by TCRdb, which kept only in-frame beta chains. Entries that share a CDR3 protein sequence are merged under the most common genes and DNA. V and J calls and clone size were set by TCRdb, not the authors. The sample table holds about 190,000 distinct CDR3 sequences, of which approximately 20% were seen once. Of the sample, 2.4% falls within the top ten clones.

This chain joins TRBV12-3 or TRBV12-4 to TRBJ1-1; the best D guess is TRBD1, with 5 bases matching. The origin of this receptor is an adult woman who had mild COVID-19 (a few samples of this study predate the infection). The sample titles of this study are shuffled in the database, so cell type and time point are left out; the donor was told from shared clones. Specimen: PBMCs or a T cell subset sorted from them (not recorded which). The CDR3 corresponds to CASSFGGGTAFF. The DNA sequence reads TGTGCCAGCAGTTTTGGGGGGGGAACAGCTTTCTTT.